Shown below are 5 T cell receptor beta chains from a single sample sequenced in a study of OX40 agonist ivuxolimab in advanced cancers. Using immunoSEQ multiplex PCR, the repertoire was profiled, and TCRdb retains in-frame clones only, with some absent. The sample includes over 70,000 clones, around 86% seen only once; the top ten take around 2%. This specimen consisted of CD4+ or CD8+ T cells sorted from blood, obtained in a trial of the OX40 agonist ivuxolimab. These receptors were taken from an adult with an advanced solid tumor such as melanoma, head and neck, liver or kidney cancer.

The chain has TRBV6-6 and TRBJ2-2; maybe TRBD1 (6 bases). Germline V gene sequence: CDR1 MNHNY, CDR2 SVGAGI (reference sequence). V gave up 0 bases and J gave up 5 bases, with 7 bases separating them. The CDR3 totals 14 residues. Here the CDR3 reads CASSYSRGTGELFF. The CDR3 nucleotides read TGTGCCAGCAGTTACTCGAGGGGGACCGGGGAGCTGTTTTTT.

V is TRBV2 and J is TRBJ1-5; D unclear. The CDR3 extends over 14 amino acids. The germline V gene encodes CDR1 SNHLY and CDR2 FYNNEI. Trimming took 5 bases from V and 8 from J, leaving 16 bases between them. The CDR3 loop is CASSRRSPSEPQHF. CDR3 sequence (DNA): TGTGCCAGCAGTCGGAGAAGTCCCTCTGAGCCCCAGCATTTT.

The chain uses TRBV30 and TRBJ2-1; possible D gene TRBD2, 6 bases. V was shortened by 3 bases and J by 0 bases, with 15 bases between the two germline ends. Germline CDR1 is GTSNPN and CDR2 is SVGIG (reference sequence). The CDR3 is 16 amino acids. The CDR3 protein is CAWRVGDFNSYNEQFF. Here the CDR3 DNA reads TGTGCCTGGAGAGTAGGGGACTTTAACTCCTACAATGAGCAGTTCTTC.

This clone appeared once. CDR3 DNA: TGTGCCACCCAGCGGCCCTACGAGCAGTACTTC. Its protein is CATQRPYEQYF. The J gene is TRBJ2-7, the V gene TRBV28; possibly TRBD2 for D (5 bases). V lost 10 bases and J lost 2, with 9 bases in between. The CDR3 totals 11 residues. Germline CDR1 reads MDHEN; CDR2 reads SYDVKM.

This chain joins TRBV28 and TRBJ1-6; D is ambiguous. The CDR3 extends over 14 amino acids. Germline V gives CDR1 MDHEN, CDR2 SYDVKM. Deletions cut 6 bases from V and 12 bases from J, with 18 bases between. The CDR3 DNA is TGTGCCAGCAGCCCACCCGGAAGGGTAGAACCCCTCCACTTT. This translates into CASSPPGRVEPLHF.